The present T cell receptor beta chain was sequenced within a study of T cell responses to AZD1222 COVID-19 vaccine. Study-level results: Most donors were white British, females outnumbered males, and clonal diversity was possibly underestimated. With dominance at 160-218 and 743-854, vaccine-associated CD4 TCRs spanned spike.

Sequencing was performed with immunoSEQ multiplex PCR; in TCRdb, only in-frame clones are kept and a portion is missing. The repertoire has some 170,000 clones, roughly 92% of them found once; the top ten carry approximately 4.6%. About this clone: Its matching antigen is unknown.

Both about-4-week and about-12-week second-dose recipients were combined. Unmatched junction bases numbered 4, after V lost 4 bases and J lost 1 base. The CDR3 loop spans 15 amino acids. CDR1 is LNHDA, CDR2 SQIVND, per germline (reference sequence). The TCR sequence derives from an adult who received the AZD1222 COVID-19 vaccine. The source material was peripheral blood, sampled 28 days after the second AZD1222 dose. This chain joins TRBV19 and TRBJ1-5; TRBD1 matches at 7 bases. CDR3 DNA: TGTGCCAGTAGTAACCGCAGGGGGAGCAATCAGCCCCAGCATTTT. It specifies CASSNRRGSNQPQHF.